The sequence of this T cell receptor (beta chain) was determined in a study of cytomegalovirus exposure and HLA in healthy donors. Study-level information: Of over 300 genotyped donors, 65% to 85% clustered with self-reported Caucasian donors. Study-wide points: Associated with HLA alleles at 0.05 false discovery rate in a later analysis were 17,000 or so TCR beta sequences.

This CDR3 has 20 amino acids. The ends lost 2 bases at V and 0 bases at J; junction bases unmatched: 17. The germline V gene encodes CDR1 LGHNA and CDR2 YNFKEQ. The study ran its PCR with 60 Vbeta and 13 Jbeta primers. Sequencing used immunoSEQ multiplex PCR; TCRdb keeps in-frame clones, though not all of them. The sample shows more than 150,000 clones, about 80% of them seen only once. To note about this clone: The antigen is undetermined.

The chain couples TRBV4-2 to TRBJ2-5; 8 nucleotides align to TRBD2. The receptor comes from a woman aged 50 to 65 in good health and CMV-seropositive. What was sequenced was PBMCs. CDR3 DNA: TGTGCCAGCAGCCAACCCCACCGGGGACTAGTACATGTCAACCAAGAGACCCAGTACTTC. Translation: CASSQPHRGLVHVNQETQYF.